Following are 20 T cell receptor beta chains from one sample sequenced in a study of shared clonotypes between healthy human individuals. Method: immunoSEQ multiplex PCR; TCRdb's copy keeps in-frame clones and lacks some. Among a few million clones listed, approximately 92% were seen once. The sequenced material came from naive CD4+ T cells sorted from blood. Sample subset: CD45RA+ positively selected. These receptor sequences come from a man younger than 35 in good health.

The V call is TRBV2, the J call TRBJ2-4, with D perhaps given as TRBD1 or TRBD2 (5 bases each). Per the germline V gene, CDR1 is SNHLY and CDR2 is FYNNEI. Trimming took off 6 bases at V and 1 base at J, with 13 bases between the two ends. CDR3 length: 15 residues. The CDR3 protein is CASRAGWGAKNIQYF. The CDR3 nucleotides read TGTGCCAGCAGAGCAGGGTGGGGGGCCAAAAACATTCAGTACTTC. Drawing the rest from reference TRBV2 and TRBJ2-4, the complete variable domain is EPEVTQTPSHQVTQMGQEVILRCVPISNHLYFYWYRQILGQKVEFLVSFYNNEISEKSEIFDDQFSVERPDGSNFTLKIRSTKLEDSAMYFCASRAGWGAKNIQYFGAGTRLSVL.

This CDR3 reads CASSLADRNYEQYF. The DNA of the CDR3 is TGTGCCAGCTCACTCGCGGACAGGAACTACGAGCAGTACTTC. The chain joins TRBV18 to TRBJ2-7, with 7 bases aligning to TRBD1. The germline V gene encodes CDR1 KGHSH and CDR2 LQKENI. The CDR3 has 14 amino acids. With 4 bases clipped from V and 3 bases from J, the junction kept 6 bases outside the gene matches.

Comments on this clone: The sample holds other DNA sequences that translate to the same CDR3. The chain joins TRBV2 to TRBJ1-2, with D possibly being TRBD1 (5 bases). Germline CDR1 reads SNHLY; CDR2 reads FYNNEI. CDR3 size: 14 residues. Trimming removed 4 bases from V and 2 bases from J, with 11 bases in between. CDR3 in amino acids: CASSGGRTNYGYTF. The DNA of the CDR3 is TGTGCCAGCAGTGGGGGACGGACGAACTATGGCTACACCTTC.

This chain joins TRBV28 and TRBJ2-2; 7 positions agree with TRBD1. The CDR3 runs 13 residues. Germline V gene data show CDR1 as MDHEN and CDR2 as SYDVKM. J gave up 5 bases and V 11 bases, and 8 bases lay outside the gene matches. CDR3: CAGQDSSTGELFF. The CDR3, as DNA: TGTGCCGGACAGGACAGTTCAACCGGGGAGCTGTTTTTT.

The V and J genes are TRBV7-2 and TRBJ2-7, with a weak D call TRBD2 (5 bases). Trimming shortened V by 2 bases and J by 2 bases, and 10 bases separated the two germline ends. This CDR3 spans 14 amino acids. The V gene's germline CDR1 is SGHTA and CDR2 FQGNSA. The DNA of the CDR3 is TGTGCCAGCAGCTTACAACTAGGAACCTACGAGCAGTACTTC. Translated: CASSLQLGTYEQYF.

Written as DNA, the CDR3 is TGTGCCAGCAGCGCCCCGGGACACAACACCGGGGAGCTGTTTTTT. It is translated as CASSAPGHNTGELFF. The chain has TRBV9 and TRBJ2-2; weak D call: TRBD1 (6 bases). The germline CDR1 and CDR2 sequences are SGDLS and YYNGEE. V was trimmed by 3 bases and J by 2 bases, leaving 11 bases between them. The CDR3 is 15 amino acids.

The rearrangement links TRBV6-1 to TRBJ2-5; D may be TRBD1 (5 bases). The germline gives CDR1 MNHNS, CDR2 SASEGT. V was clipped by 5 bases and J by 2 bases, with 9 bases between them. The CDR3 runs to 13 residues. CDR3 coding DNA: TGTGCCAGCAGTATATACAGGCAAGAGACCCAGTACTTC. Translating gives CASSIYRQETQYF.

The V and J genes are TRBV27 and TRBJ2-3, with 11 bases lining up with TRBD2. CDR3 size: 15 residues. V lost 6 bases, J lost 2 bases, and 4 bases stayed unmatched. Germline values: CDR1 MNHEY, CDR2 SMNVEV (reference sequence). CDR3 region: CASSSGLADTDTQYF. The CDR3, as DNA: TGTGCCAGCAGCTCGGGACTAGCGGACACAGATACGCAGTATTTT.

This sequence joins TRBV2 and TRBJ2-3; either TRBD1 or TRBD2 may supply D (5 bases each). Germline-derived CDR1 and CDR2 are SNHLY and FYNNEI. This CDR3 comprises 14 residues. Trimming stripped 6 bases from V and 2 bases from J, with 12 bases between. CDR3 region: CASRRGSFTDTQYF. The CDR3 nucleotides are TGTGCCAGCAGGAGGGGCTCGTTCACAGATACGCAGTATTTT.

This clone appeared a few times. The sample contains more than one DNA sequence encoding this CDR3. The chain recombines TRBV19 with TRBJ2-7, with D perhaps TRBD1 or TRBD2 (5 bases each). Germline lookup yields CDR1 LNHDA and CDR2 SQIVND (reference sequence). This CDR3 comprises 13 residues. V was trimmed by 3 bases and J by 3 bases, leaving 9 bases between them. CDR3: CASSIGASYEQYF. CDR3 nucleotides: TGTGCCAGTAGTATCGGGGCTAGCTACGAGCAGTACTTC.

The J gene is TRBJ2-5, the V gene TRBV7-2; 10 nucleotides match TRBD2. CDR1 and CDR2 from the germline V gene are SGHTA and FQGNSA. Unmatched junction bases numbered 16, after V lost 1 base and J lost 5 bases. CDR3 size: 19 residues. The DNA for the CDR3 is TGTGCCAGCAGCTTAGGGGGGCTAGCGGGAGATAGTATTAGGGAGACCCAGTACTTC. It codes for CASSLGGLAGDSIRETQYF.

This clone was picked up a small number of times. Other nucleotide sequences in the sample specify the same CDR3. The chain uses TRBV5-1 and TRBJ2-7; D not certain. The CDR3 has 14 residues. Germline CDR1 reads SGHRS; CDR2 reads YFSETQ. V lost 0 bases and J 0 bases, leaving 7 bases between the germline ends. The CDR3 spells CASSLVGGSYEQYF. The CDR3 DNA is TGCGCCAGCAGCTTGGTTGGCGGCTCCTACGAGCAGTACTTC.

This clone was seen more than once but under ten times. The chain recombines TRBV27 with TRBJ1-2; D may be TRBD1 (6 bases). CDR1 is MNHEY and CDR2 is SMNVEV in the germline V gene (reference sequence). V dropped 6 bases and J dropped 4 bases, with 15 bases sitting between them. CDR3 length: 14 residues. As DNA, the CDR3 is TGTGCCAGCAGCTACAGGGCTGCTAGCTATGGCTACACCTTC. As protein: CASSYRAASYGYTF.

The genes are TRBV19 and TRBJ2-2; no reliable D call. CDR3 length equals 15 residues. Germline-derived CDR1 and CDR2 are LNHDA and SQIVND (reference sequence). The germline V and J ends were trimmed by 5 bases and 0 bases, with 10 bases remaining between them. This chain's CDR3 is CASSYGSSNTGELFF. CDR3 coding DNA: TGTGCCAGTAGTTATGGGTCGTCGAACACCGGGGAGCTGTTTTTT.

V usage is TRBV10-3 and J usage is TRBJ2-1; D perhaps matches TRBD1 (6 bases). CDR1 is ENHRY, CDR2 SYGVKD, per germline. V dropped 0 bases and J dropped 12 bases, with 12 bases sitting between them. The CDR3 sequence is 13 residues long. CDR3 sequence reads: CAISESSTGRQFF. The CDR3 nucleotides read TGTGCCATCAGTGAGTCGTCGACAGGCCGGCAGTTCTTC.

The chain uses TRBV11-2 and TRBJ1-3; D remains unclear. Trimming pared 1 base from V and 6 bases from J, leaving 25 bases between. Germline assignment: CDR1 SGHAT and CDR2 FQNNGV. The CDR3 consists of 19 residues. CDR3 DNA: TGTGCCAGCAGCTTAGTGAGCGTCACAAGTACAGAACTGAAAAACACCATATATTTT. Translating it yields CASSLVSVTSTELKNTIYF.

V usage is TRBV2 and J usage is TRBJ1-1; D is possibly TRBD1 (5 bases). Germline V lookup: CDR1 SNHLY, CDR2 FYNNEI. This CDR3 region has 13 residues. Deletions cut 5 bases from V and 4 bases from J, with 11 bases between. For the CDR3, the DNA is TGTGCCAGCAGTATCAGGGAGGGCACTGAAGCTTTCTTT. It translates to CASSIREGTEAFF. Filled out from reference TRBV2 and TRBJ1-1, the complete variable domain reads EPEVTQTPSHQVTQMGQEVILRCVPISNHLYFYWYRQILGQKVEFLVSFYNNEISEKSEIFDDQFSVERPDGSNFTLKIRSTKLEDSAMYFCASSIREGTEAFFGQGTRLTVV.

This clone appeared a single time. The genes are TRBV5-1 and TRBJ2-6; TRBD2 matches at 12 bases. Germline loops: CDR1 SGHRS, CDR2 YFSETQ. Unmatched junction bases numbered 9, after V lost 4 bases and J lost 1 base. The CDR3 covers 19 residues. The CDR3 loop reads CASSMSTSGSLSGANVLTF. The CDR3 DNA is TGCGCCAGCAGCATGTCGACTAGCGGGAGTTTGTCTGGGGCCAACGTCCTGACTTTC.

This rearrangement joins TRBV19 to TRBJ2-5; 7 positions match TRBD2. Germline values: CDR1 LNHDA, CDR2 SQIVND (reference sequence). This CDR3 has 17 amino acids. With V trimmed by 3 bases and J by 4 bases, 14 bases remained unmatched. This CDR3 reads CASSMRTSRGAAETQYF. CDR3 nucleotides: TGTGCCAGTAGTATGCGGACTAGTCGAGGGGCTGCAGAGACCCAGTACTTC. Full variable domain (outside the CDR3, taken from reference TRBV19 and TRBJ2-5): DGGITQSPKYLFRKEGQNVTLSCEQNLNHDAMYWYRQDPGQGLRLIYYSQIVNDFQKGDIAEGYSVSREKKESFPLTVTSAQKNPTAFYLCASSMRTSRGAAETQYFGPGTRLLVL.

The rearrangement joins TRBV28 to TRBJ2-1; the match to TRBD2 covers 10 bases. The CDR3 runs to 16 residues. Germline-derived CDR1 and CDR2 are MDHEN and SYDVKM. The J segment lost 8 bases and the V segment lost 5 bases, leaving 12 bases of the junction unmatched. The CDR3: CASSTNSRTSGDEQFF. The CDR3 DNA follows: TGTGCCAGCAGTACCAACTCCCGGACTAGCGGCGATGAGCAGTTCTTC.